Listed below are T cell receptor beta chains from one sample, sequenced in a study of shared clonotypes between healthy human individuals. The repertoire was sequenced with immunoSEQ multiplex PCR; TCRdb's copy has only in-frame clones and lacks some. The sample has millions of clones, around 94% seen once; the top ten hold around 0.14%. The sample comprised naive CD4+ T cells sorted from blood. These receptors were collected from a young man in good health. CDR3s include the opening cysteine and the closing phenylalanine or tryptophan.

TRBV29-1	TRBJ1-1	CSVEPWQGGNTEAFF
TRBV5-1	TRBJ2-7	CASSLGAGIEQYF
TRBV6-5	TRBJ2-4	CASTPAGGGNIQYF
TRBV4-3	TRBJ2-1	CASSQEEPKSRWGVKYVEQFF
TRBV7-8	TRBJ2-1	CASSLEAGSFYEQFF
TRBV9	TRBJ1-3	CASSAQGLSGNTIYF
TRBV6-6	TRBJ1-4	CASSYGLRNEKLFF
TRBV15	TRBJ2-1	CATSPGLAGEGEQFF
TRBV7-2	TRBJ1-5	CASSSRSDPQHF
TRBV29-1	TRBJ2-7	CSVGQGLGYEQYF
TRBV10-3	TRBJ2-2	CAISPGQMNTGELFF
TRBV2	TRBJ2-7	CASRGRLAANYEQYF
TRBV7-3	TRBJ2-3	CASSSISGGADTQYF
TRBV5-1	TRBJ2-1	CASSLSSYNEQFF
TRBV5-1	TRBJ2-5	CASSLSGLAGVSGETQYF
TRBV2	TRBJ1-2	CASHVARQSYGYTF
TRBV30	TRBJ2-3	CAWSVLLAGGDTQYF
TRBV15	TRBJ1-5	CATSRDRGTGNQPQHF
TRBV5-6	TRBJ1-5	CASSLWGVQPQHF
TRBV19	TRBJ1-5	CASSPDRGGSNQPQHF
TRBV27	TRBJ1-5	CASGRGGSNQPQHF
TRBV9	TRBJ2-1	CASSVGDSGRVGNEQFF
TRBV9	TRBJ1-2	CASSAGQGRSPNYGYTF
TRBV5-1	TRBJ2-7	CASSVTSGGSYEQYF
TRBV27	TRBJ1-1	CASSSIRTGVNTEAFF
TRBV6-4	TRBJ2-2	CASSDRGTGELFF
TRBV6-1	TRBJ2-3	CASSLAGGPTDTQYF
TRBV19	TRBJ2-4	CASSTQGEGIQYF
TRBV27	TRBJ1-1	CASSLGPRRDGNTEAFF
TRBV12-5	TRBJ2-5	CASGDGTLQETQYF
TRBV9	TRBJ2-2	CASTTSVGAGELFF
TRBV21-1	TRBJ2-1	CAARRGVQIF
TRBV5-4	TRBJ2-2	CASSLVRGFGLGGELFF
TRBV6-1	TRBJ1-1	CASSEATAIHRVGTEAFF
TRBV15	TRBJ2-1	CATSRDGVDLAGVYNEQFF
TRBV10-3	TRBJ1-1	CAISGVSEAFF
TRBV10-2	TRBJ2-3	CASGFVTDTQYF
TRBV19	TRBJ2-7	CASRSKTTSYEQYF
TRBV5-1	TRBJ1-5	CASSSDGPNQPQHF
TRBV19	TRBJ1-6	CASSTRGFRDSPLHF
TRBV18	TRBJ2-7	CASSPLPGYYEQYF
TRBV28	TRBJ1-5	CASSLSKQGKPQHF
TRBV9	TRBJ2-6	CASSGPGQGAFGANVLTF
TRBV5-4	TRBJ2-5	CASSHRDRPKETQYF
TRBV27	TRBJ1-6	CASSLQGYNSPLHF
TRBV5-1	TRBJ2-7	CASSKGTLPGGNSYEQYF
TRBV30	TRBJ2-2	CAWETGGLNTGELFF
TRBV6-6	TRBJ2-4	CASREEGNIQYF
TRBV15	TRBJ2-1	CATSRIRGANEQFF
TRBV29-1	TRBJ1-1	CSVVVGHTEAFF
TRBV4-1	TRBJ1-3	CASSRLQGYSTANTIYF
TRBV4-1	TRBJ2-7	CASSQGRVLHYEQYF
TRBV29-1	TRBJ2-3	CSVVLGARSTDTQYF
TRBV18	TRBJ1-5	CASSPPTGHQPQHF
TRBV12-5	TRBJ2-1	CASGPGTSGNEQFF
TRBV30	TRBJ2-7	CAWSVPGGHTYEQYF
TRBV18	TRBJ1-1	CASSPEDRGREAFF